This TCR beta chain comes out of a study of T cells after yellow fever vaccination. Study in general: The SMART-Seq v4 Ultra Low Input method served to prepare the low-cell-number fractions. General study points: Post-booster reappearance was seen for most primary-vaccination clones (roughly 97% CD4, around 88% CD8). Researchers noted that a small share of clonotypes showed up in both CD4 and CD8 compartments.

For TCR, cDNA came from 5'RACE template switching, which added a universal primer site and UMIs. One entry per CDR3 protein results from TCRdb running MiXCR on the 5' RACE reads. The profile shows 500,000 to 650,000 distinct CDR3 sequences, 9% to 15% of them singletons. In the case of this clonotype: Its antigen is undetermined.

Deletions cut 5 bases from V and 7 bases from J, with 11 bases between. The CDR3 loop spans 12 amino acids. Germline-derived CDR1 and CDR2 are SGHAT and FQNNGV. The receptor's source is a man aged 25-45 years who received the YFV17D yellow fever vaccine. The genes are TRBV11-2 and TRBJ2-5, with D perhaps matching TRBD1 (5 bases). Sequencing used PBMCs, obtained on the day of the yellow fever booster vaccination. DNA for the CDR3: TGTGCCAGCAGCCCTACCCAGGGGACCCAGTACTTC. As protein: CASSPTQGTQYF.